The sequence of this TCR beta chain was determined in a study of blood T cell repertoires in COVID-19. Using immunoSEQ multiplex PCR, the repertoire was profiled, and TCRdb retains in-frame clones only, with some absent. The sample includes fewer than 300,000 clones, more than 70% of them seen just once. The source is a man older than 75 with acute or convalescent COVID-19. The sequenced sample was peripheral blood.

CDR3 loop: CASSETMNLYNEQFF. The CDR3 DNA reads as TGTGCCAGCAGTGAGACAATGAACCTCTACAATGAGCAGTTCTTC. V gene TRBV6-1 combines with J gene TRBJ2-1; D remains ambiguous. V lost 3 bases to trimming and J lost 3 bases, with 12 bases between them. Germline loops: CDR1 MNHNS, CDR2 SASEGT. CDR3 size: 15 residues.